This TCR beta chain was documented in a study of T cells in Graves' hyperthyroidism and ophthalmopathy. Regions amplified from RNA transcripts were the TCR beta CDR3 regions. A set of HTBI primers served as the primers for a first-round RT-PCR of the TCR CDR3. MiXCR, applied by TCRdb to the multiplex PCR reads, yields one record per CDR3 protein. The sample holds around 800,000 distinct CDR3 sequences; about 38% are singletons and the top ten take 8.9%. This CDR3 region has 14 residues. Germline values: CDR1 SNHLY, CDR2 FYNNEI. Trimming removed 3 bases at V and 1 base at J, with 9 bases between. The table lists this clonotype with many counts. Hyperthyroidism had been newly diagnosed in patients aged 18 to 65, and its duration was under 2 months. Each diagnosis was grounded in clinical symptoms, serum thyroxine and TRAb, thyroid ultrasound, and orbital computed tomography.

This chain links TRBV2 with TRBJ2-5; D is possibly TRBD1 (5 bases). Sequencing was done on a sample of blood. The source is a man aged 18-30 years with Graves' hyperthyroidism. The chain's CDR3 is CASSDWGSQETQYF. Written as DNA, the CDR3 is TGTGCCAGCAGTGATTGGGGCAGCCAAGAGACCCAGTACTTC.